Included here is one TCR beta chain sequence, with context. Stated treatment: about 20 received Ad26.COV2.S at low or high dose, single or two shots; about 5 received placebo; per-sample allocation not given. All samples were drawn on day 63, counting from the first vaccine or placebo injection. The table came from immunoSEQ multiplex PCR; TCRdb's copy has only in-frame clones and leaves some out. This table has some 420,000 clones, 70% to 90% appearing once. The data derive from a study of Ad26.COV2.S vaccination and SARS-CoV-2 variants. The CDR3 consists of 13 residues. The V end was cut by 3 bases, the J end by 5 bases, with 8 bases between. Germline-derived CDR1 and CDR2 are LNHDA and SQIVND (reference sequence).

The sequencing here drew on peripheral blood, taken in a trial of Ad26.COV2.S vaccine versus placebo. The sequence was collected from a person aged 18-65 years who received the Ad26.COV2.S COVID-19 vaccine or a placebo. The chain carries TRBV19 and TRBJ2-1; D not resolved. CDR3 protein: CASSMLGNNEQFF. The CDR3 DNA sequence: TGTGCCAGTAGTATGTTAGGGAACAATGAGCAGTTCTTC. The full variable domain, completed using reference TRBV19 and TRBJ2-1, is DGGITQSPKYLFRKEGQNVTLSCEQNLNHDAMYWYRQDPGQGLRLIYYSQIVNDFQKGDIAEGYSVSREKKESFPLTVTSAQKNPTAFYLCASSMLGNNEQFFGPGTRLTVL.